What follows are 17 T cell receptor beta chains derived from one specimen sequenced in a study of graft-versus-host responses after intestinal transplantation. Intraepithelial and lamina propria lymphocytes were isolated from graft specimens. Profiling relied on immunoSEQ multiplex PCR, and the TCRdb table lists in-frame clones only, not all of them. The sample lists 35,000 to 40,000 clones, around 90% occurring once. The sequencing here drew on ileum tissue, taken 200 to 210 days after intestinal transplant. The receptors stem from a human patient who received an intestinal transplant, so some T cells may come from the graft donor.

The chain links TRBV19 to TRBJ2-3, with 12 positions matching TRBD2. Per germline, CDR1 LNHDA and CDR2 SQIVND (reference sequence). The ends lost 8 bases at V and 6 bases at J; junction bases unmatched: 9. This CDR3 comprises 15 residues. The CDR3 is CASGLAGGRGDTQYF. CDR3 coding DNA: TGTGCCAGTGGCCTAGCGGGAGGGCGCGGGGATACGCAGTATTTT.

This clone was found once. DNA of the CDR3: TGTGCCAGCAGCTCAGGAGAGACCCAGTACTTC. Residues: CASSSGETQYF. The V and J genes are TRBV11-1 and TRBJ2-5; D uncertain. The ends were cut back, 4 bases at V and 4 bases at J, with 4 bases in the middle. Germline assignment: CDR1 SGHAT and CDR2 FQDESV (reference sequence). CDR3 length: 11 amino acids. Based on the CDR3 plus reference TRBV11-1 and TRBJ2-5, the full variable domain is EAEVAQSPRYKITEKSQAVAFWCDPISGHATLYWYRQILGQGPELLVQFQDESVVDDSQLPKDRFSAERLKGVDSTLKIQPAELGDSAMYLCASSSGETQYFGPGTRLLVL.

The CDR3 here is CASSQLYEQYF. In DNA form, the CDR3 reads TGTGCCAGCAGCCAACTTTACGAGCAGTACTTC. This chain uses TRBV14 with TRBJ2-7; D gene ambiguous. This CDR3 is 11 amino acids long. CDR1 SGHDN and CDR2 FVKESK come from the germline V gene. V was trimmed by 2 bases and J by 4 bases, leaving 3 bases between them.

The rearrangement uses TRBV10-3 and TRBJ1-5; 9 bases are shared with TRBD1. Germline trimming cut 6 bases from V and 6 bases from J; bases unmatched to any gene: 6. The CDR3 runs 14 residues. Per the germline V gene, CDR1 is ENHRY and CDR2 is SYGVKD. The CDR3 is CAISPGQGTQPQHF. CDR3 DNA: TGTGCCATCAGCCCGGGACAGGGCACTCAGCCCCAGCATTTT.

There are a few counts of this clone. The chain recombines TRBV4-1 with TRBJ2-5; a weak D match, TRBD1 (5 bases). Germline V gene data show CDR1 as MGHRA and CDR2 as YSYEKL. The V end lost 0 bases, the J end lost 2 bases, and 10 bases lay between the germline ends. This CDR3 has 15 amino acids. CDR3 residues: CASSQERQYQETQYF. The CDR3 nucleotides are TGCGCCAGCAGCCAAGAACGACAGTATCAAGAGACCCAGTACTTC.

The rearrangement uses TRBV6-4 and TRBJ2-3, with D uncertain. Germline V CDR1 and CDR2: MRHNA, SNTAGT. The CDR3 has 13 residues. V lost 3 bases to trimming and J lost 6 bases, with 10 bases between them. CDR3 in DNA: TGTGCCAGCAGTGAAGCCGCGCACGATACGCAGTATTTT. This translates into CASSEAAHDTQYF.

This clone was observed once. The J gene is TRBJ2-5, the V gene TRBV28; TRBD1 is a possible D gene (6 bases). The CDR3 extends over 13 amino acids. The V end was cut by 7 bases, the J end by 3 bases, with 12 bases between. Germline V CDR1 and CDR2: MDHEN, SYDVKM. The CDR3 is CASNRVQKETQYF. As DNA, the CDR3 is TGTGCCAGCAACAGGGTGCAGAAAGAGACCCAGTACTTC.

This rearrangement joins TRBV5-6 to TRBJ2-1; TRBD1 matches 8 bases. Germline CDR1 reads SGHDT; CDR2 reads YYEEEE. There are 16 residues in the CDR3. J gave up 4 bases and V 0 bases, and 6 bases lay outside the gene matches. The CDR3 loop is CASSLARGQAYNEQFF. In DNA, the CDR3 is TGTGCCAGCAGCTTGGCCAGGGGACAGGCGTACAATGAGCAGTTCTTC.

CDR3 sequence reads: CASSRRGEASRELFF. Written as DNA, the CDR3 is TGTGCCAGCAGTCGTAGGGGAGAGGCCTCCCGGGAGCTGTTTTTT. The chain carries TRBV28 and TRBJ2-2; D is tentatively TRBD1 or TRBD2 (5 bases each). The germline V and J ends were trimmed by 5 bases and 9 bases, with 19 bases remaining between them. CDR1 and CDR2 (germline): MDHEN, SYDVKM. This CDR3 contains 15 residues. Filled out from reference TRBV28 and TRBJ2-2, the complete variable domain reads DVKVTQSSRYLVKRTGEKVFLECVQDMDHENMFWYRQDPGLGLRLIYFSYDVKMKEKGDIPEGYSVSREKKERFSLILESASTNQTSMYLCASSRRGEASRELFFGEGSRLTVL.

V is TRBV7-8 and J is TRBJ2-7; no definite D call. The germline V gene encodes CDR1 SGHVS and CDR2 FQNEAQ. There are 13 residues in the CDR3. The V and J ends lost 1 base and 7 bases respectively, with 11 bases between them. CDR3 nucleotide sequence: TGTGCCAGCAGCTTAGGTAGGGTAGAAGAGCAGTACTTC. It translates to CASSLGRVEEQYF.

Concerning this clone itself: One end of the junction does not line up with germline, which may come from a read error. The CDR3 region is CAGSWAGGYEQYF. Here the CDR3 DNA reads TGTGCCGGCAGCTGGGCCGGGGGCTACGAGCAGTACTTC. This sequence joins TRBV5-4 and TRBJ2-7; D is perhaps TRBD2 (6 bases). CDR1 and CDR2 (germline): SGHNT, YYREEE (reference sequence). The CDR3 is 13 residues long.

The rearrangement joins TRBV6-6 to TRBJ2-1; D perhaps matches TRBD2 (6 bases). Germline V gene lookup returns CDR1 MNHNY and CDR2 SVGAGI (reference sequence). Trimming took 4 bases from V and 5 from J, leaving 12 bases between them. The CDR3 totals 14 residues. DNA for the CDR3: TGTGCCAGCAGTTCGACTAGGTCGAACAATGAGCAGTTCTTC. Encoded protein: CASSSTRSNNEQFF.

The rearrangement joins TRBV5-4 to TRBJ2-7; possibly TRBD2 for D (6 bases). Germline V gene sequence: CDR1 SGHNT, CDR2 YYREEE (reference sequence). The CDR3 extends over 13 amino acids. The germline V and J ends were trimmed by 4 bases and 5 bases, with 13 bases remaining between them. In DNA, the CDR3 is TGTGCCAGCAGCGGGAGACTAGTCAACGAGCAGTACTTC. Encoded protein: CASSGRLVNEQYF.

The rearrangement joins TRBV6-5 to TRBJ2-1, with TRBD1 identical over 7 bases. This CDR3 is 14 amino acids long. Trimming took 5 bases from V and 6 from J; bases not matched to a gene: 7. CDR1 is MNHEY, CDR2 SVGAGI, per germline. The CDR3 is CASSLRGLRNEQFF. The CDR3 region has the DNA TGTGCCAGCAGTCTCAGGGGGTTACGCAATGAGCAGTTCTTC.

The CDR3 protein is CASSGGLRGIQETQYF. Here the CDR3 DNA reads TGCGCCAGCAGCGGGGGATTGCGGGGGATACAAGAGACCCAGTACTTC. The V call is TRBV5-1, the J call TRBJ2-5, with 7 bases fitting TRBD2. This CDR3 spans 16 amino acids. CDR1 and CDR2 (germline): SGHRS, YFSETQ. V lost 4 bases and J lost 2; bases outside the gene matches: 11.

The genes are TRBV5-1 and TRBJ2-2, with TRBD2 as a possible D gene (6 bases). Deletions cut 1 base from V and 7 bases from J, with 20 bases between. Germline loops: CDR1 SGHRS, CDR2 YFSETQ. The CDR3 sequence is 17 residues long. CDR3 bases: TGCGCCAGCAGCTTGACTAGCCCCGGTTTGTGGGTCGGGGAGCTGTTTTTT. Its translation: CASSLTSPGLWVGELFF.

Points on this clone: The same CDR3 can be traced to other DNA sequences in this sample. This CDR3 reads CASSLIPSGNNEQFF. DNA for the CDR3: TGCGCCAGCAGCTTAATTCCTAGCGGTAACAATGAGCAGTTCTTC. V gene TRBV5-1 combines with J gene TRBJ2-1, with 7 bases identical to TRBD2. J was trimmed by 5 bases and V by 2 bases; bases with no gene match: 7. CDR3 size: 15 residues. Germline V lookup: CDR1 SGHRS, CDR2 YFSETQ. The whole variable domain, remainder taken from reference TRBV5-1 and TRBJ2-1, is KAGVTQTPRYLIKTRGQQVTLSCSPISGHRSVSWYQQTPGQGLQFLFEYFSETQRNKGNFPGRFSGRQFSNSRSEMNVSTLELGDSALYLCASSLIPSGNNEQFFGPGTRLTVL.